This record covers a single TCR beta chain. This entry is derived from a study of control samples from healthy donors and cancer patients. There are 11 residues in the CDR3. Trimming cost V 4 bases and J 2 bases, with 2 bases left between them. Germline V lookup: CDR1 SGHRS, CDR2 YFSETQ. Some clones are missing from TCRdb's copy, which holds only in-frame ones; the method was immunoSEQ multiplex PCR. The table records more than 100,000 clones, about nine tenths of them present only once. Sequenced: blood. The source is a man aged 18 to 35 in good health. This chain connects TRBV5-1 to TRBJ2-3; D remains unclear. CDR3 nucleotide sequence: TGCGCCAGCAGCACCACAGATACGCAGTATTTT. Residues: CASSTTDTQYF.